This T cell receptor beta chain is drawn from a study of cytotoxic CD8 clonotypes in ibrutinib-treated CLL. Overall study: Response specimens were obtained following a median treatment duration of approximately 11 months, with a range of 6 to 36. Regarding the study as a whole: T-cell clonality at baseline went above that of age-matched healthy donors and rose and fell with circulating CD8+ T-cell counts.

This CDR3 is 15 amino acids long. The germline CDR1 and CDR2 sequences are MNHNS and SASEGT. The V and J ends lost 0 bases and 4 bases respectively, with 12 bases between them. Deep sequencing aimed at 1 in 200,000 to 1 in 1 million T cells' resolution. TCRdb's table, derived via immunoSEQ multiplex PCR, lists solely in-frame clones and lacks some. There are some 350,000 clones in the sample; over 55% occur only once, and about 5.9% lies in the top ten. About this clone: What it binds is unknown.

Material: PBMCs, obtained after 36 months of ibrutinib treatment. The TCR comes from a human donor with chronic lymphocytic leukemia. The rearrangement joins TRBV6-1 to TRBJ1-1; D is unclear. This chain's CDR3 is CASSEALLRVTEAFF. The DNA of the CDR3 is TGTGCCAGCAGTGAAGCGCTTCTCAGAGTCACTGAAGCTTTCTTT.